The 13 T cell receptor beta chains in this list originate from one sample, sequenced in a study of T cells of healthy individuals. TCRdb ran MiXCR on the 5' RACE reads and lists one entry per CDR3 protein. The repertoire has about 96,000 distinct CDR3 sequences, 17% of them found once; the top ten carry more than 5.5%. The receptors were sampled from a human donor in good health.

This clonotype appeared a few times. The genes are TRBV4-3 and TRBJ2-7, with 11 bases matching TRBD1. CDR1 LGHNA and CDR2 YSLEER come from the germline V gene. J was trimmed by 2 bases and V by 4 bases; bases with no gene match: 13. The CDR3 totals 18 residues. The CDR3 protein is CASSRTPPGQGEAYEQYF. Written as DNA, the CDR3 is TGCGCCAGCAGCCGCACTCCTCCGGGACAGGGGGAGGCCTACGAGCAGTACTTC.

This chain connects TRBV28 to TRBJ1-1; D call uncertain. V lost 5 bases, J lost 7 bases, and 11 bases lay in between. This CDR3 is 12 amino acids long. Germline V CDR1 and CDR2: MDHEN, SYDVKM. In nucleotides, the CDR3 is TGTGCCAGCAGTCTCCGGGGTTATGAAGCTTTCTTT. Translated, it gives CASSLRGYEAFF. Variable domain in full (rest from reference TRBV28 and TRBJ1-1): DVKVTQSSRYLVKRTGEKVFLECVQDMDHENMFWYRQDPGLGLRLIYFSYDVKMKEKGDIPEGYSVSREKKERFSLILESASTNQTSMYLCASSLRGYEAFFGQGTRLTVV.

This clonotype was seen a single time. This chain connects TRBV7-2 to TRBJ2-1; TRBD2 aligns across 14 bases. V lost 4 bases, J lost 8 bases, and 7 bases stayed unmatched. Germline loops: CDR1 SGHTA, CDR2 FQGNSA. The CDR3 loop spans 16 amino acids. The CDR3 DNA sequence: TGTGCCAGCAGCTCCCGACTAGCGGGGGGGCCATATGAGCAGTTCTTC. Its translation: CASSSRLAGGPYEQFF.

This clonotype occurred a few times. This rearrangement joins TRBV5-1 to TRBJ1-2, with TRBD1 identical over 7 bases. With V trimmed by 5 bases and J by 5 bases, 6 bases remained unmatched. The CDR3 extends over 13 amino acids. In germline, CDR1 is SGHRS, CDR2 YFSETQ. The CDR3 spells CASRGQITYGYTF. CDR3 coding DNA: TGCGCCAGCAGGGGACAGATTACATATGGCTACACCTTC.

This clonotype was found many times. The gene calls are TRBV9 and TRBJ2-3, with D possibly TRBD1 on 6 matching bases. The length of the CDR3 is 15 residues. Germline assignment: CDR1 SGDLS and CDR2 YYNGEE. V gave up 4 bases and J gave up 0 bases, with 12 bases separating them. The CDR3 DNA reads TGTGCCAGCAGCCCAAGGACAGCTAGCACAGATACGCAGTATTTT. Its protein product is CASSPRTASTDTQYF.

The genes are TRBV5-1 and TRBJ2-1, with 10 bases that match TRBD1. CDR3 size: 15 residues. The germline gives CDR1 SGHRS, CDR2 YFSETQ. The J segment lost 5 bases and the V segment lost 0 bases, leaving 2 bases of the junction unmatched. This CDR3 reads CASSLVDRGDNEQFF. The CDR3 coding sequence is TGCGCCAGCAGCTTGGTGGACAGGGGGGACAATGAGCAGTTCTTC.

The rearrangement joins TRBV5-6 to TRBJ2-5; D could derive from TRBD1 or TRBD2 (5 bases each). The CDR3 contains 14 residues. Germline V CDR1 and CDR2: SGHDT, YYEEEE. Trimming shortened V by 4 bases and J by 1 base, and 11 bases separated the two germline ends. CDR3 loop: CASSQGRVQETQYF. In nucleotides, the CDR3 is TGTGCCAGCAGCCAGGGACGGGTCCAAGAGACCCAGTACTTC.

In this sample, this clonotype is medium-sized. The chain employs TRBV25-1 and TRBJ2-5; D may be TRBD2 (6 bases). The CDR3 spans 13 residues. In germline, CDR1 is MGHDK, CDR2 SYGVNS. Trimming took 1 base from V and 5 from J, leaving 8 bases between them. The CDR3 region is CASSEWGRETQYF. As DNA, the CDR3 is TGTGCCAGCAGTGAATGGGGGAGGGAGACCCAGTACTTC.

This clonotype has ten or more counts. This chain connects TRBV7-2 to TRBJ2-3, with 11 bases matching TRBD1. V dropped 4 bases and J dropped 5; count of bases not matched to a gene: 8. CDR1 SGHTA and CDR2 FQGNSA come from the germline V gene. This CDR3 contains 16 residues. The CDR3 DNA sequence: TGTGCCAGCAGCTCCCTGGACAGGGGGCGCTTAGATACGCAGTATTTT. Its protein is CASSSLDRGRLDTQYF.

This clonotype was observed at least ten times. The chain carries TRBV7-2 and TRBJ2-3, with TRBD2 matching 14 bases. The V gene end was trimmed by 8 bases and the J gene end by 0 bases; junction bases not matched to a gene: 10. Germline V gene lookup returns CDR1 SGHTA and CDR2 FQGNSA. The length of the CDR3 is 18 residues. In DNA, the CDR3 is TGTGCCAGCGGAACTTGGACTAGCGGGGGGCGTAGCACAGATACGCAGTATTTT. It is translated as CASGTWTSGGRSTDTQYF.

V gene TRBV6-6 combines with J gene TRBJ2-7; D possibly corresponds to TRBD1 (5 bases). Germline values: CDR1 MNHNY, CDR2 SVGAGI (reference sequence). This CDR3 comprises 15 residues. Trimming removed 2 bases at V and 4 bases at J, with 15 bases between. CDR3 bases: TGTGCCAGCAGTTACCCCTTCGACAGATCATACGAGCAGTACTTC. Translation gives CASSYPFDRSYEQYF.

The V gene is TRBV7-3, the J gene TRBJ1-1; a possible D gene is TRBD1 (5 bases). The germline gives CDR1 SGHTA, CDR2 FQGTGA. The CDR3 covers 15 residues. V lost 5 bases and J 4 bases, leaving 17 bases between the germline ends. The CDR3 bases are TGTGCCAGCAGCCCAAGCTTCATTGGGGGCACTGAAGCTTTCTTT. Its translation: CASSPSFIGGTEAFF.

V is TRBV6-2 or TRBV6-3 and J is TRBJ1-1; a weak D match, TRBD1 (6 bases). V was pared by 2 bases and J by 7 bases, with 11 bases between. This CDR3 contains 13 residues. Germline lookup yields CDR1 MNHEY and CDR2 SVGEGT. The CDR3 DNA sequence: TGTGCCAGCAGTTACAGACGGACAGATGAAGCTTTCTTT. As protein: CASSYRRTDEAFF.